This paragraph reports one TCR beta chain. Antigen unknown. These data are taken from a study of T cell repertoires in cytomegalovirus infection. Each CDR3 protein gets one entry after TCRdb re-called the reads with MiXCR. This table holds approximately 100,000 distinct CDR3 sequences, 25% to 30% found once. The receptor was derived from a human donor in good health (CMV status not recorded). Some clones in this sample may be carry-over from other donors' samples. Sequenced material: CD8+ T cells from cultured PBMCs, taken from culture after CMV antigen stimulation.

Written as DNA, the CDR3 is TGTGCCAGCAGAAACGAGGACCCCTACACAGATACGCAGTATTTT. It encodes CASRNEDPYTDTQYF. The chain joins TRBV28 to TRBJ2-3; D remains ambiguous. Germline CDR1 and CDR2: MDHEN and SYDVKM. The CDR3 is made up of 15 amino acids. Trimming cost V 6 bases and J 2 bases, with 15 bases left between them.